Sequencing of this T cell receptor beta chain was carried out in a study of T cell responses to AZD1222 COVID-19 vaccine. Study-level points and caveats: Across the whole spike, CD4 TCRs peaked at regions 160-218 and 743-854. Clonal diversity was possibly underestimated; the donors were predominantly white British and more often female. Spike-specific TCR breadth and depth went up after people got two AZD1222 doses.

The CDR3 is made up of 14 amino acids. V was trimmed by 3 bases and J by 3 bases, leaving 9 bases between them. Germline CDR1 and CDR2: LNHDA and SQIVND (reference sequence). Clones were read by immunoSEQ multiplex PCR, and TCRdb kept only the in-frame ones, dropping some. The sample shows some 120,000 clones, 88% of them seen only once. As regards this clone: The antigen remains undetermined.

Second doses at about 4 or about 12 weeks were pooled. Sequenced material: peripheral blood, taken 28 days after the second AZD1222 dose. The receptor's source is an adult who received the AZD1222 COVID-19 vaccine. J is TRBJ1-5 and V is TRBV19; no clear D gene. CDR3: CASSMIRINQPQHF. The CDR3 DNA reads TGTGCCAGTAGTATGATCAGGATCAATCAGCCCCAGCATTTT.